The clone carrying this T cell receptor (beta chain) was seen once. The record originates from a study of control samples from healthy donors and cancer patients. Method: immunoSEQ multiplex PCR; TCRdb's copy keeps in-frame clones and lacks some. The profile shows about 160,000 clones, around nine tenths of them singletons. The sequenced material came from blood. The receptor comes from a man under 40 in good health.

CDR3 in DNA: TGTGCCAGCAGCTCCTCCTCAGATACGCAGTATTTT. This sequence encodes CASSSSSDTQYF. The rearrangement joins TRBV7-8 to TRBJ2-3; no clear D. Looked up from germline, CDR1 is SGHVS and CDR2 is FQNEAQ. The CDR3 runs 12 residues. Trimming took off 4 bases at V and 4 bases at J, with 6 bases between the two ends. The full variable domain, completed using reference TRBV7-8 and TRBJ2-3, is GAGVSQSPRYKVAKRGQDVALRCDPISGHVSLFWYQQALGQGPEFLTYFQNEAQLDKSGLPSDRFFAERPEGSVSTLKIQRTQQEDSAVYLCASSSSSDTQYFGPGTRLTVL.